One sample yielded the 23 T cell receptor beta chains listed below, sequenced in a study of somatic mutations in cytotoxic T cells in rheumatoid arthritis (TCRdb year 2017). The library was built by means of the immunoSEQ multiplex PCR assay. Sourced from immuneACCESS, this table was stored by TCRdb with only in-frame sequences that have V and J called. A share of the clones is absent; for the studies checked, an unresolved V gene accounts for under half, and the remainder has no known explanation. The sample table shows about 13,000 clones, and 78% are seen once. The ten largest clones represent 20% to 25% of the sample. The specimen was CD8+ T cells sorted from blood. The receptor source for this set is an adult with rheumatoid arthritis.

This clone is medium-sized by share. The rearrangement links TRBV30 to TRBJ2-2, with TRBD2 matching 10 bases. Germline V gives CDR1 GTSNPN, CDR2 SVGIG (reference sequence). The trim removed 4 bases at V and 3 bases at J, leaving 5 bases unmatched. This CDR3 is 15 amino acids long. CDR3 sequence reads: CAWTSGRRDTGELFF. CDR3 in DNA: TGTGCCTGGACTAGCGGGAGAAGGGACACCGGGGAGCTGTTTTTT.

This chain uses TRBV9 with TRBJ2-7; TRBD2 might be the D (6 bases). V shed 0 bases and J shed 2 bases, with 9 bases lying between them. The length of the CDR3 is 14 residues. The V gene's germline CDR1 is SGDLS and CDR2 YYNGEE. The CDR3 DNA reads TGTGCCAGCAGCGTAGGAGGAGGGGCCTACGAGCAGTACTTC. Residues: CASSVGGGAYEQYF.

This sequence joins TRBV5-6 and TRBJ1-1; D is perhaps TRBD1 (6 bases). The CDR3 loop spans 13 amino acids. V shed 2 bases and J shed 5 bases, with 10 bases lying between them. In germline, CDR1 is SGHDT, CDR2 YYEEEE. The CDR3 DNA reads as TGTGCCAGCAGCTTTACAGGGACAACTGAAGCTTTCTTT. It yields the protein CASSFTGTTEAFF.

The chain has TRBV9 and TRBJ1-3; 7 nucleotides match TRBD1. V trimming: 3 bases; J trimming: 0 bases; junction bases outside the gene matches: 3. Germline assignment: CDR1 SGDLS and CDR2 YYNGEE. The CDR3 totals 15 residues. As DNA, the CDR3 is TGTGCCAGCAGCGGGGGGACAGTCTCTGGAAACACCATATATTTT. As protein: CASSGGTVSGNTIYF.

This chain uses TRBV6-5 with TRBJ2-4; D gene unclear. Per the germline V gene, CDR1 is MNHEY and CDR2 is SVGAGI. V lost 0 bases, J lost 2 bases, and 2 bases lay in between. The CDR3 has 13 residues. CDR3 in amino acids: CASSYSPKNIQYF. The CDR3 DNA reads TGTGCCAGCAGTTACTCCCCCAAAAACATTCAGTACTTC.

In its sample, this clone was seen a few times. The chain is built from TRBV20-1 and TRBJ1-1; 9 bases match TRBD1. Germline V CDR1 and CDR2: DFQATT, SNEGSKA (reference sequence). Trimming at V came to 6 bases and at J to 9 bases, leaving 5 bases not matched to a gene. CDR3 size: 11 residues. DNA of the CDR3: TGCAGTGCATTACAGGGGGCGAAAGCTTTCTTT. Translation: CSALQGAKAFF.

The chain links TRBV30 to TRBJ2-1, with D uncertain. The germline V gene has CDR1 GTSNPN and CDR2 SVGIG (reference sequence). Between the trimmed V and J ends, which lost 6 bases and 0 bases, there was a span of 15 bases. The CDR3 extends over 15 amino acids. DNA of the CDR3: TGTGCCTGTACTCCGGGCAGGAGCTCCTACAATGAGCAGTTCTTC. It is translated as CACTPGRSSYNEQFF.

In DNA, the CDR3 is TGTGCTAGTGGTTTGGGTAACAGTGTGCAGTTCTTC. The encoded protein is CASGLGNSVQFF. This sequence joins TRBV12-5 and TRBJ2-1; unclear D gene. Germline CDR1 LGHNT, CDR2 FRNRAP. Trimming left V 1 base short and J 12 bases short, with 10 bases between. This CDR3 region has 12 residues.

The V gene is TRBV7-2, the J gene TRBJ1-3; D is unclear. The CDR3 is 13 amino acids. V was pared by 1 base and J by 4 bases, with 5 bases between. Germline V gene data show CDR1 as SGHTA and CDR2 as FQGNSA. The CDR3 region is CASSLGGGNTIYF. CDR3 nucleotides: TGTGCCAGCAGCTTAGGAGGCGGAAACACCATATATTTT.

This chain joins TRBV7-8 and TRBJ2-7, with D maybe TRBD2 (6 bases). V was clipped by 1 base and J by 3 bases, with 13 bases between them. From germline, CDR1 is SGHVS and CDR2 FQNEAQ. There are 15 residues in the CDR3. The DNA of the CDR3 is TGTGCCAGCAGCTTAGTCCATCCCGGGAGCTACGAGCAGTACTTC. The encoded protein is CASSLVHPGSYEQYF.

V usage is TRBV28 and J usage is TRBJ2-5, with 12 nucleotides matching TRBD1. CDR1 and CDR2 from the germline V gene are MDHEN and SYDVKM. The CDR3 is made up of 16 amino acids. Trimming at V came to 4 bases and at J to 5 bases, leaving 8 bases not matched to a gene. The CDR3 DNA follows: TGTGCCAGCAGTTCCGGGACAGGGGGCGGAATTGAGACCCAGTACTTC. Translation gives CASSSGTGGGIETQYF.

V is TRBV7-8 and J is TRBJ2-5, with 9 positions matching TRBD2. The CDR3 extends over 17 amino acids. V lost 3 bases, J lost 1 base, and 9 bases stayed unmatched. Germline CDR1 and CDR2: SGHVS and FQNEAQ. CDR3 in DNA: TGTGCCAGCAGCTTGAGGCTAGCGGGAATTTTCCAAGAGACCCAGTACTTC. Its translation: CASSLRLAGIFQETQYF.

The chain couples TRBV13 to TRBJ2-6, with 7 bases identical to TRBD1. V lost 5 bases to trimming and J lost 2 bases; unmatched junction nucleotides: 3. The germline gives CDR1 PRHDT, CDR2 FYEKMQ (reference sequence). The CDR3 covers 15 residues. The CDR3 bases are TGTGCCAGCAGCCTGGGGACAGCTGGGGCCAACGTCCTGACTTTC. Protein sequence: CASSLGTAGANVLTF.

This chain joins TRBV6-5 and TRBJ2-5; TRBD2 aligns across 16 bases. The CDR3 is 13 residues long. CDR1 is MNHEY, CDR2 SVGAGI, per germline. V lost 6 bases and J lost 9; bases outside the gene matches: 1. The CDR3 is CASSGTSGRAQYF. The CDR3 nucleotides read TGTGCCAGCAGCGGGACTAGCGGGAGGGCCCAGTACTTC.

V and J are TRBV29-1 and TRBJ2-1, with a tentative D call TRBD1 (6 bases). With 2 bases removed from V and 1 base from J, the gap between germline ends came to 15 bases. CDR1 is SQVTM and CDR2 is ANQGSEA in the germline V gene. The CDR3 length is 16 residues. The CDR3 sequence is CSVESLLRGSYNEQFF. CDR3 nucleotide sequence: TGCAGCGTTGAAAGCCTCCTGAGGGGGTCCTACAATGAGCAGTTCTTC.

The rearrangement uses TRBV6-1 and TRBJ2-1; 9 bases are a match to TRBD2. V lost 8 bases to trimming and J lost 5 bases; unmatched junction nucleotides: 7. This CDR3 has 14 residues. Germline assignment: CDR1 MNHNS and CDR2 SASEGT. The CDR3: CASCRGRGDNEQFF. The CDR3 DNA is TGTGCCAGCTGCCGCGGGAGGGGAGACAATGAGCAGTTCTTC.

The sample holds a few counts of this clone. V usage is TRBV25-1 and J usage is TRBJ1-1, with 7 nucleotides matching TRBD1. Germline CDR1 MGHDK, CDR2 SYGVNS. CDR3 size: 13 residues. The trim removed 4 bases at V and 4 bases at J, leaving 3 bases unmatched. CDR3: CASSGTGVTEAFF. The DNA for the CDR3 is TGTGCCAGCAGTGGAACAGGGGTCACTGAAGCTTTCTTT.

V is TRBV10-1 and J is TRBJ2-7; 8 nucleotides agree with TRBD2. V lost 2 bases and J lost 1; bases outside the gene matches: 4. The CDR3 length is 15 residues. CDR1 and CDR2 from the germline V gene are WNHNN and SYGVQD (reference sequence). The CDR3 sequence: CASSEGRGASYEQYF. In DNA, the CDR3 is TGCGCCAGCAGTGAGGGGCGGGGGGCATCCTACGAGCAGTACTTC.

The genes are TRBV28 and TRBJ2-7; 12 bases map to TRBD1. The length of the CDR3 is 15 residues. CDR1 MDHEN and CDR2 SYDVKM come from the germline V gene. The trim removed 8 bases at V and 4 bases at J, leaving 9 bases unmatched. The CDR3 loop is CASRDRGPTQYEQYF. The CDR3, as DNA: TGTGCCAGCCGGGACAGGGGGCCCACCCAATACGAGCAGTACTTC.

The chain recombines TRBV5-1 with TRBJ2-3; D is uncertain. This CDR3 comprises 12 residues. The germline V gene encodes CDR1 SGHRS and CDR2 YFSETQ. The V end lost 2 bases, the J end lost 6 bases, and 7 bases lay between the germline ends. This chain's CDR3 is CASSFMADTQYF. The CDR3 DNA reads as TGCGCCAGCAGCTTTATGGCCGATACGCAGTATTTT. Full variable domain (remainder filled in from reference TRBV5-1 and TRBJ2-3): KAGVTQTPRYLIKTRGQQVTLSCSPISGHRSVSWYQQTPGQGLQFLFEYFSETQRNKGNFPGRFSGRQFSNSRSEMNVSTLELGDSALYLCASSFMADTQYFGPGTRLTVL.

CDR3 in amino acids: CASSLTSFYEQYF. CDR3 coding DNA: TGTGCCAGCAGTTTAACTAGTTTCTACGAGCAGTACTTC. The chain couples TRBV28 to TRBJ2-7; a possible D gene is TRBD2 (5 bases). The CDR3 runs 13 residues. Trimming stripped 2 bases from V and 3 bases from J, with 8 bases between. The germline V gene has CDR1 MDHEN and CDR2 SYDVKM. Full variable domain (rest looked up from reference TRBV28 and TRBJ2-7): DVKVTQSSRYLVKRTGEKVFLECVQDMDHENMFWYRQDPGLGLRLIYFSYDVKMKEKGDIPEGYSVSREKKERFSLILESASTNQTSMYLCASSLTSFYEQYFGPGTRLTVT.

The chain is built from TRBV6-5 and TRBJ1-2; TRBD1 aligns across 8 bases. Germline loops: CDR1 MNHEY, CDR2 SVGAGI. The CDR3 is 14 amino acids. Losses at the gene ends were 6 bases for V and 7 bases for J; bases not matched to a gene: 10. The CDR3 DNA reads TGTGCCAGCAGGCCTCAGACAGGGGAAGGTGGCTACACCTTC. It is translated as CASRPQTGEGGYTF.

This sequence joins TRBV7-9 and TRBJ2-2; D not certain. Trimming removed 5 bases at V and 1 base at J, with 14 bases between. The CDR3 loop spans 16 amino acids. From germline, CDR1 is SEHNR and CDR2 FQNEAQ (reference sequence). This chain's CDR3 is CASSILRTENTGELFF. CDR3 nucleotide sequence: TGTGCCAGCAGCATTCTGAGAACAGAGAACACCGGGGAGCTGTTTTTT.